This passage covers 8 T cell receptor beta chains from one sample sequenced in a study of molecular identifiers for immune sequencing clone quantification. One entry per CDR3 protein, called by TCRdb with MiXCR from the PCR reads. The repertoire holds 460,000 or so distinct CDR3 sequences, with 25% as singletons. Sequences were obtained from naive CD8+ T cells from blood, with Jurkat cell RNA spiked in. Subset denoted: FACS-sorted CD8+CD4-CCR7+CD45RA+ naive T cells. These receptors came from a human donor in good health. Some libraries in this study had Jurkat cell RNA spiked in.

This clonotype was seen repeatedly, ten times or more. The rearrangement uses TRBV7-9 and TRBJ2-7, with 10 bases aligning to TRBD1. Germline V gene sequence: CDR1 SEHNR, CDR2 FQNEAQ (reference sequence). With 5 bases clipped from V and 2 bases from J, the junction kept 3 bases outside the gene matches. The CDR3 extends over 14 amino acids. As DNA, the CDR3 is TGTGCCAGCAGCGGCGGACAGGGGGCCTACGAGCAGTACTTC. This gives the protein CASSGGQGAYEQYF.

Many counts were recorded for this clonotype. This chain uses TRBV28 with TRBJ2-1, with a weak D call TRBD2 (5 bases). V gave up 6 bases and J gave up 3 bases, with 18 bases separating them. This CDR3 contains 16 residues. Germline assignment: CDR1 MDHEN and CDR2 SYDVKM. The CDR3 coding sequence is TGTGCCAGCAGCCGAGACCAATGGGAGAACTACAATGAGCAGTTCTTC. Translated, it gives CASSRDQWENYNEQFF.

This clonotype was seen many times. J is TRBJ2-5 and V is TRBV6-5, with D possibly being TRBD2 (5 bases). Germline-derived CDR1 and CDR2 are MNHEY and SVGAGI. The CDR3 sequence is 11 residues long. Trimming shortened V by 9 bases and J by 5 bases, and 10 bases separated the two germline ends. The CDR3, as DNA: TGTGCCAGTTACGGGGTGGAGACCCAGTACTTC. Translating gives CASYGVETQYF.

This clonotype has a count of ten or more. The CDR3 sequence is CASSLSRAGPYEQYF. The CDR3 bases are TGTGCCAGCAGTTTGTCGCGAGCGGGGCCCTACGAGCAGTACTTC. V and J are TRBV28 and TRBJ2-7; 7 bases align to TRBD2. The germline CDR1 and CDR2 sequences are MDHEN and SYDVKM. This CDR3 has 15 amino acids. J was trimmed by 2 bases and V by 3 bases; bases with no gene match: 7.

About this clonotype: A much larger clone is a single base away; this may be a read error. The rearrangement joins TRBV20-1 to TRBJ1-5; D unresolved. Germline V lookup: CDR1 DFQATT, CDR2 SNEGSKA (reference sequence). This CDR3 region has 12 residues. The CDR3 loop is CSAVGFNHPQHF. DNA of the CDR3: TGCAGTGCGGTGGGGTTCAATCATCCCCAGCATTTT.

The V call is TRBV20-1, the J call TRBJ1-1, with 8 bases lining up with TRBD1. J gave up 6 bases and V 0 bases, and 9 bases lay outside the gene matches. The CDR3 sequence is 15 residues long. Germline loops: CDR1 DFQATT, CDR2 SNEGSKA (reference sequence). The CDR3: CSARDLEQGVAEAFF. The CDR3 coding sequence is TGCAGTGCTAGAGATCTGGAACAGGGGGTCGCTGAAGCTTTCTTT.

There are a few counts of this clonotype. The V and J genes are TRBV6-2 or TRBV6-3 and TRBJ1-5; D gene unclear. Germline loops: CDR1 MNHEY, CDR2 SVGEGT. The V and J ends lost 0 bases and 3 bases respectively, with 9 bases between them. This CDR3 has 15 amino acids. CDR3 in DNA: TGTGCCAGCAGTTACTCGATCCAGAACAATCAGCCCCAGCATTTT. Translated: CASSYSIQNNQPQHF.

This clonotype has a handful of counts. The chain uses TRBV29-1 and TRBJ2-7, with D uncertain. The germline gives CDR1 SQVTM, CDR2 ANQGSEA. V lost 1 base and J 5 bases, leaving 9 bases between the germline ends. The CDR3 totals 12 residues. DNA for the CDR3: TGCAGCGTTGAAGGACAAGGCCACGAGCAGTACTTC. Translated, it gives CSVEGQGHEQYF.